One sample yielded the 11 T cell receptor beta chains listed below, sequenced in a study of identical twins. TCRdb reprocessed the 5' RACE reads via MiXCR and lists one record per CDR3 protein. Of around 250,000 distinct CDR3 sequences detected, 12% appear once; the ten largest clones hold approximately 4%. These records were also assigned to another study, of yellow fever vaccine responses in identical twins.

Specimen: memory (CD45RO+) T cells sorted from blood. These receptors were taken from a woman under 30 in good health.

This clonotype turned up a few times. V usage is TRBV12-3 or TRBV12-4 and J usage is TRBJ2-3; D call uncertain. Trimming removed 8 bases from V and 5 bases from J, with 8 bases in between. The CDR3 totals 11 residues. The CDR3 DNA reads as TGTGCCAGCGGGTGGGAAGATACGCAGTATTTT. It encodes CASGWEDTQYF.

The CDR3 coding sequence is TGCGCCAGCAGCGAAGGACAGATAAACACCGGGGAGCTGTTTTTT. Encoded protein: CASSEGQINTGELFF. This chain uses TRBV5-1 with TRBJ2-2; maybe TRBD1 (6 bases). This CDR3 comprises 15 residues. Germline CDR1 SGHRS, CDR2 YFSETQ. Between the trimmed V and J ends, which lost 4 bases and 2 bases, there was a span of 12 bases. Full variable domain (outside the CDR3, taken from reference TRBV5-1 and TRBJ2-2): KAGVTQTPRYLIKTRGQQVTLSCSPISGHRSVSWYQQTPGQGLQFLFEYFSETQRNKGNFPGRFSGRQFSNSRSEMNVSTLELGDSALYLCASSEGQINTGELFFGEGSRLTVL.

There are a few counts of this clonotype. This chain uses TRBV21-1 with TRBJ2-7; the D call in the table, TRBD1, was not verified against the DNA. TRBV21-1 is recorded as a pseudogene. The CDR3 spans 19 residues. The CDR3 here is CASSKIGDSRRQLSYEQYF. The CDR3 DNA reads TGTGCCAGCAGCAAGATAGGGGATAGTAGGAGACAGCTCTCCTACGAGCAGTACTTC.

The chain carries TRBV7-2 and TRBJ1-2; 7 bases agree with TRBD1. This CDR3 has 14 amino acids. The J segment lost 4 bases and the V segment lost 5 bases, leaving 7 bases of the junction unmatched. In germline, CDR1 is SGHTA, CDR2 FQGNSA. In nucleotides, the CDR3 is TGTGCCAGCAGCCCTCGACAGGGATCCTATGGCTACACCTTC. Amino acids: CASSPRQGSYGYTF. Using reference TRBV7-2 and TRBJ1-2 for the parts outside the CDR3, the full variable domain is GAGVSQSPSNKVTEKGKDVELRCDPISGHTALYWYRQSLGQGLEFLIYFQGNSAPDKSGLPSDRFSAERTGGSVSTLTIQRTQQEDSAVYLCASSPRQGSYGYTFGSGTRLTVV.

The chain combines TRBV5-8 with TRBJ2-4, with TRBD2 as a possible D gene (6 bases). V lost 1 base and J 11 bases, leaving 10 bases between the germline ends. The CDR3 is 12 amino acids. Per the germline V gene, CDR1 is SGHTS and CDR2 is YDEGEE. CDR3 nucleotides: TGTGCCAGCAGCTTGCGGAGGGAGGTTCAGTACTTC. It codes for CASSLRREVQYF.

As regards this clonotype: A much larger clone lies a single base off, so this may be a read error. This CDR3 is CASSFGSGQHNEQFF. The CDR3 DNA is TGTGCCAGCAGTTTCGGTTCAGGACAGCACAATGAGCAGTTCTTC. J is TRBJ2-1 and V is TRBV12-3 or TRBV12-4, with D tentatively TRBD1 (6 bases). V was trimmed by 3 bases and J by 5 bases, leaving 14 bases between them. The length of the CDR3 is 15 residues.

This clonotype was found many times. The chain uses TRBV5-6 and TRBJ1-4, with TRBD1 identical over 9 bases. CDR3 size: 15 residues. V shed 0 bases, J shed 5 bases, and the junction held 2 bases outside the gene matches. The germline V gene has CDR1 SGHDT and CDR2 YYEEEE. Here the CDR3 reads CASSLAGTGNEKLFF. The CDR3 DNA sequence: TGTGCCAGCAGCTTGGCCGGGACAGGGAATGAAAAACTGTTTTTT.

The rearrangement uses TRBV20-1 and TRBJ2-1; 14 positions agree with TRBD2. The junction had 17 bases not matched to a gene; V was cut back by 7 bases and J by 3 bases. The CDR3 runs to 19 residues. Per the germline V gene, CDR1 is DFQATT and CDR2 is SNEGSKA (reference sequence). CDR3 in DNA: TGCAGTGGTCAGGGTTGGGGACTAGCGGGAGTCGGGGTCTACAATGAGCAGTTCTTC. This codes for CSGQGWGLAGVGVYNEQFF.

This clonotype was seen at least ten times. The CDR3 loop reads CASSLGTVNTGELFF. CDR3 DNA: TGCGCCAGCAGCTTGGGGACAGTAAACACCGGGGAGCTGTTTTTT. V gene TRBV5-1 combines with J gene TRBJ2-2; possibly TRBD1 for D (6 bases). The ends were cut back, 0 bases at V and 2 bases at J, with 8 bases in the middle. The CDR3 runs 15 residues. Germline V gene lookup returns CDR1 SGHRS and CDR2 YFSETQ.

This clonotype was found once. This chain connects TRBV13 to TRBJ2-3; D perhaps matches TRBD2 (6 bases). From germline, CDR1 is PRHDT and CDR2 FYEKMQ (reference sequence). This CDR3 has 17 residues. The CDR3 loop is CTLSLGGRGVSTDTQYF. CDR3 nucleotide sequence: TGTACCCTCAGCTTGGGGGGACGCGGAGTTAGCACAGATACGCAGTATTTT.

The chain employs TRBV27 and TRBJ2-1; D gene unclear. Trimming took off 6 bases at V and 5 bases at J, with 17 bases between the two ends. The germline V gene has CDR1 MNHEY and CDR2 SMNVEV (reference sequence). This CDR3 region has 15 residues. Written as DNA, the CDR3 is TGTGCCAGCAGACCCGGCTCTGGACGGAACAATGAGCAGTTCTTC. Its translation is CASRPGSGRNNEQFF.